A selection of T cell receptor beta chains follows, all from one sample in a study of T cell repertoires in breast cancer. From the emulsion pairing reads, TCRdb called clonotypes with MiXCR, one entry per CDR3 protein. The sample holds 600 to 850 distinct CDR3 sequences, 30% to 40% seen once. The sequenced material came from CD8+ T cells. These receptor sequences come from a pool of human donors with breast cancer or a healthy control (not recorded which). The CDR3 runs from the conserved cysteine through the conserved F or W. Each record gives: CDR3 DNA, CDR3 protein, V gene, clone size, J gene, D gene, CDR3 length. The D gene is left open where the match is weak. The size entry is marked missing in some rows and otherwise reads once, few, many or a size class.

TGTGCCAGCAGCTCGACAGGGAGAGCTTTCTTT	CASSSTGRAFF	TRBV7-4	medium-sized	TRBJ1-1	TRBD1	11
TGCGTCAGCAGCACGGGACCTAATCAGCCCCAGCATTTT	CVSSTGPNQPQHF	TRBV7-3	.	TRBJ1-5	.	13
TGTGCCAGCACCAACCCGGACGGGCCCCATGATGAGCAGTTCTTC	CASTNPDGPHDEQFF	TRBV7-2	few	TRBJ2-1	.	15
TGTACCAGCAGCTCTCGGGCCCTCTACGAGCAGTACTTC	CTSSSRALYEQYF	TRBV7-2	.	TRBJ2-7	.	13
TGTGCCAGCAGCTTGACAGGGGGCATGAACACTGAAGCTTTCTTT	CASSLTGGMNTEAFF	TRBV7-3	hyperexpanded	TRBJ1-1	TRBD1	15
TGTGCCAGCAGCTCGCAGGTCGAGTGGTGGGAGCTGTTTTTT	CASSSQVEWWELFF	TRBV7-6	medium-sized	TRBJ2-2	.	14
TGTGCCAGCAGCTTACTAGCAGAGACCCAGTACTTC	CASSLLAETQYF	TRBV7-6	.	TRBJ2-5	.	12
TGTGCCAGCAGCAAAATTAGCGGAGAGAGCGGGGGCCAGGAGTACTTC	CASSKISGESGGQEYF	TRBV7-6	.	TRBJ2-5	TRBD2	16
TGTGCCAGCAGTGGGGACAGAGAGAGAAATCAGCCCCAGCATTTT	CASSGDRERNQPQHF	TRBV6-6	.	TRBJ1-5	TRBD1	15
TGTGCCAGCAGCTTCCGGGACAACCAAGAGACCCAGTACTTC	CASSFRDNQETQYF	TRBV7-9	many	TRBJ2-5	.	14
TGTGCCTGCAGGCTCAGGGGATCTAACTACGGCTACACCTTC	CACRLRGSNYGYTF	TRBV7-2	once	TRBJ1-2	.	14
TGTGCCAGCAGCTTAAGTAGGATAGGTGGATACACCTTC	CASSLSRIGGYTF	TRBV7-2	.	TRBJ1-2	.	13
TGTGCCAGCAGCGAGCGGGGGCTACAAGAGACCCGGTACTTC	CASSERGLQETRYF	TRBV12-3/TRBV12-4	.	TRBJ2-5	TRBD2	14
TGTGCCAGCAGCTTAGGAACAGGGGGAAGCACAGATACGCAGTATTTT	CASSLGTGGSTDTQYF	TRBV7-6	large	TRBJ2-3	TRBD1	16
TGTGCCAGCAGCTTAGAGAGGGGACCTTCACCCCTCCACTTT	CASSLERGPSPLHF	TRBV7-4	large	TRBJ1-6	.	14
TGTGCCAGCAGCTTAGGGTTGCTGGGGCAAGAGACCCAGTACTTC	CASSLGLLGQETQYF	TRBV7-2	.	TRBJ2-5	.	15
TGTGCCATCAGCCGCAGGGGGCTCGGCGAGCAGTACTTC	CAISRRGLGEQYF	TRBV10-3	few	TRBJ2-7	TRBD1	13
TGTGCCAGCAGCTTAGTCGGGATGGGGACTGAAGCTTTCTTT	CASSLVGMGTEAFF	TRBV7-9	large	TRBJ1-1	.	14
TGTGCCAGCAGTTACGGGGAGCGTAACACCGGGGAGCTGTTTTTT	CASSYGERNTGELFF	TRBV6-2/TRBV6-3	large	TRBJ2-2	.	15
TGTGCCAGCAGTTGCGGGGAGCGTAACACCGCGGAGCTGTTTTTT	CASSCGERNTAELFF	TRBV6-2/TRBV6-3	few	TRBJ2-2	.	15
TGTGCCAGCAGTTACGCGGGTGGAGCGGGAGGGAAGCAGTTCTTC	CASSYAGGAGGKQFF	TRBV6-8	few	TRBJ2-1	TRBD2	15
TGTGCCAGCAGCTTCCGACTAGCGGGGGGGCGGGGGACCCAGTACTTC	CASSFRLAGGRGTQYF	TRBV7-2	.	TRBJ2-5	TRBD2	16
TGTGCCAGCAGCTTAGGAGGGGGCCCCGATTCACCCCTCCACTTT	CASSLGGGPDSPLHF	TRBV7-2	.	TRBJ1-6	TRBD1	15
TGTGCCAGCAGCCCCCCGTTACTAGCGGTTACAGATACGCAGTATTTT	CASSPPLLAVTDTQYF	TRBV7-2	large	TRBJ2-3	TRBD2	16
TGTGCCAGCAGCTTACGTCGGGAGGGGGGTTTGAATGAGCAGTTCTTC	CASSLRREGGLNEQFF	TRBV7-2	large	TRBJ2-1	TRBD2	16
TGTGCCAGCAGCCCCCTCGGACGGCGGGGAACTAGCACAGATACGCAGTATTTT	CASSPLGRRGTSTDTQYF	TRBV7-2	few	TRBJ2-3	.	18
TGTGCCAGCAGTTACAACCCCACAGATACGCAGTATTTT	CASSYNPTDTQYF	TRBV6-5	medium-sized	TRBJ2-3	.	13
TGTGCCAGCAGCTTAGAACAGGGGTTGGATACGCAGTATTTT	CASSLEQGLDTQYF	TRBV7-2	few	TRBJ2-3	TRBD1	14
TGTGCCAGCAGTTACGGACTAGCCAATGAGCAGTTCTTC	CASSYGLANEQFF	TRBV6-5	large	TRBJ2-1	TRBD2	13
TGTGCCAGCAGCTTAGGGTTGCGGGGGCAAGAGACCCAGTACTTC	CASSLGLRGQETQYF	TRBV7-2	.	TRBJ2-5	TRBD2	15
TGTGCCTGCAGCTTGGGACGGAACACTGAAGCTTTCTTT	CACSLGRNTEAFF	TRBV7-3	.	TRBJ1-1	.	13
TGTGCCAGCAGTGAACCCCAGGAACAGCCCCCGCATTTT	CASSEPQEQPPHF	TRBV6-2/TRBV6-3	once	TRBJ1-5	.	13
TGTGCCAGCAGCTTAGCTACCCCGGCGGCTGAAGCTTTCTTT	CASSLATPAAEAFF	TRBV7-2	large	TRBJ1-1	.	14
TGTGCCAGCAGTAGGAAGGGTCAGCCCCAGCATTTT	CASSRKGQPQHF	TRBV28	.	TRBJ1-5	.	12
TGTGCCAGCAGCCCCCTGACAGGTTCAGGGAAGCCCCAGCATTTT	CASSPLTGSGKPQHF	TRBV7-4	hyperexpanded	TRBJ1-5	.	15
TGTACCAGCAGCCTAAAGATTGGGGAGCTGTTTTTT	CTSSLKIGELFF	TRBV7-6	.	TRBJ2-2	.	12
TGTGCCAGCAGCACACCTAGCGAGGGAACCGGGGAGCTGTTTTTT	CASSTPSEGTGELFF	TRBV7-3	large	TRBJ2-2	.	15
TGTGCCAGCAGCTTAGAGAGGGTAGCGGGGGTAGAGACCCAGTACTTC	CASSLERVAGVETQYF	TRBV7-2	medium-sized	TRBJ2-5	TRBD2	16
TGTGCCAGCAGCTTGAACAGGGATCACAATCAGCCCCAGCATTTT	CASSLNRDHNQPQHF	TRBV7-2	many	TRBJ1-5	.	15
TGTGCCAGCAGCTTCGGGACAGGGGGTTCACCCCTCCACTTT	CASSFGTGGSPLHF	TRBV7-2	large	TRBJ1-6	TRBD1	14
TGTGCCAGCAGCGCTCGGACTCACTCCTACAATGAGCAGTTCTTC	CASSARTHSYNEQFF	TRBV6-1	medium-sized	TRBJ2-1	.	15
TGTGCCAGCAGCTTCCTCAGGTCCAATCAGCCCCAGCATTTT	CASSFLRSNQPQHF	TRBV7-6	large	TRBJ1-5	.	14
TGTGCCAGCAGCCGTGGAGGGACTCCCAATGAGCAGTTCTTC	CASSRGGTPNEQFF	TRBV14	medium-sized	TRBJ2-1	.	14
TGTGCCAGCAGCTTAGCTAGCGGGGGGGCCTACGAGCAGTACTTC	CASSLASGGAYEQYF	TRBV7-2	hyperexpanded	TRBJ2-7	TRBD2	15
TGTGCCAGCAGCTTAGGTCTAGCGGGGGGGTACCAAGAGACCCAGTACTTC	CASSLGLAGGYQETQYF	TRBV7-3	hyperexpanded	TRBJ2-5	TRBD2	17
TGTGCCAGCAGCAGACATTTGACAGGGTTTAATTCACCCCTCCACTTT	CASSRHLTGFNSPLHF	TRBV7-6	large	TRBJ1-6	TRBD1	16
TGTGCCAGCAGCTCAACCATGAACACTGAAGCTTTCTTT	CASSSTMNTEAFF	TRBV7-3	large	TRBJ1-1	.	13
TGTGCCAGCAGTTCTGGACGGAATTCACCCCTCCACTTT	CASSSGRNSPLHF	TRBV7-3	large	TRBJ1-6	.	13
TGTGCCAGCAGCTTAGGAGGGGTCCCCAATTCACCCCTCCACTTT	CASSLGGVPNSPLHF	TRBV7-2	many	TRBJ1-6	.	15
TGTGCCAGCAGCATACGGTGGGGAAGCTCATACGAGCAGTACTTC	CASSIRWGSSYEQYF	TRBV7-2	.	TRBJ2-7	.	15
TGTGCCAGCGGCCCTAGACGAGGATATAATTCACCCCTCCACTTT	CASGPRRGYNSPLHF	TRBV7-6	.	TRBJ1-6	.	15
TGTGCCAGCAGCCCAGGACAGCAAGAGACCCAGTACTTC	CASSPGQQETQYF	TRBV7-2	large	TRBJ2-5	.	13
TGTGCCAGCAGCTTTCAGGGGTCCTATGGCTACACCTTC	CASSFQGSYGYTF	TRBV7-2	hyperexpanded	TRBJ1-2	.	13
TGTGCCAGCAGCTTAGTGGGGGTTAGCAATCAGCCCCAGCATTTT	CASSLVGVSNQPQHF	TRBV7-2	few	TRBJ1-5	.	15
TGTGCCAGCAGCCCAGGAAACACCATATATTTT	CASSPGNTIYF	TRBV7-6	medium-sized	TRBJ1-3	.	11
TGTGCCAGCAGTCCGAGGGGGGATGGGGACAATCAGCCTCAGCATTTT	CASSPRGDGDNQPQHF	TRBV10-3	.	TRBJ1-5	.	16
TGTGCCAGCACCGCGGGACAGAGCTCCTACGAGCAGTACTTC	CASTAGQSSYEQYF	TRBV6-5	.	TRBJ2-7	.	14